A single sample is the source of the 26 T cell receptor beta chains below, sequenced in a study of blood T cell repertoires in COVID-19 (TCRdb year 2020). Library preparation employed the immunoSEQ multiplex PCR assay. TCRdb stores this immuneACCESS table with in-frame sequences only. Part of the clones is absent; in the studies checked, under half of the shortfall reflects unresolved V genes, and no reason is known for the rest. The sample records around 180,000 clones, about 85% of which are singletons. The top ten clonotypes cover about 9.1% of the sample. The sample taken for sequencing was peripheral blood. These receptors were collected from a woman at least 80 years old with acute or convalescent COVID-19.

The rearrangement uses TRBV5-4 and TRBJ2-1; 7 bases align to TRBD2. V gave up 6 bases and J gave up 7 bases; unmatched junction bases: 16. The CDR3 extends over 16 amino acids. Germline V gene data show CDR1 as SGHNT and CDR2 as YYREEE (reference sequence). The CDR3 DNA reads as TGTGCCAGCACCCCCGGGAGGACCCAACCCGGGAATGAGCAGTTCTTC. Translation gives CASTPGRTQPGNEQFF.

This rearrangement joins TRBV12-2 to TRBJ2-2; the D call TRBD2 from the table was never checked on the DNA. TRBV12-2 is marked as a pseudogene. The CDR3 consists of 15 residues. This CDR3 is CASRRERGNTGELFF. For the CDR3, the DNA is TGTGCAAGTCGCCGGGAACGGGGGAACACCGGGGAGCTGTTTTTT.

In DNA, the CDR3 is TGTGCCAGCGCCTCGAGGACAGGGGGCACTGAAGCTTTCTTT. It translates to CASASRTGGTEAFF. The chain recombines TRBV2 with TRBJ1-1, with 10 bases matching TRBD1. The CDR3 loop spans 14 amino acids. With 8 bases clipped from V and 4 bases from J, the junction kept 7 bases outside the gene matches. CDR1 SNHLY and CDR2 FYNNEI come from the germline V gene. Together with reference TRBV2 and TRBJ1-1, the CDR3 gives the full variable domain: EPEVTQTPSHQVTQMGQEVILRCVPISNHLYFYWYRQILGQKVEFLVSFYNNEISEKSEIFDDQFSVERPDGSNFTLKIRSTKLEDSAMYFCASASRTGGTEAFFGQGTRLTVV.

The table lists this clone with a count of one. The CDR3 loop reads CASSLTGAFSDTQYF. The CDR3 DNA sequence: TGTGCCAGCAGCCTTACGGGAGCGTTCTCAGATACGCAGTATTTT. The genes are TRBV3-1 (or the pseudogene TRBV3-2) and TRBJ2-3; D might be TRBD2 (6 bases). The germline V gene encodes CDR1 LGHDT and CDR2 YNNKEL (reference sequence). Trimming took 4 bases from V and 4 from J, leaving 15 bases between them. The CDR3 spans 15 residues.

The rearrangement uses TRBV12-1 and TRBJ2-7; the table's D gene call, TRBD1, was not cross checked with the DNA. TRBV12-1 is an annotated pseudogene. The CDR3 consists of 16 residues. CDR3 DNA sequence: TGTGCCAGCAGCCCTAGGCTCCCCAAGGACACCTACGAGCAGTACTTC. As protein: CASSPRLPKDTYEQYF.

This chain's CDR3 is CASSERPAVSTDTQYF. The CDR3 nucleotides are TGTGCCAGCAGTGAACGTCCAGCGGTGAGCACAGATACGCAGTATTTT. The rearrangement uses TRBV6-1 and TRBJ2-3, with D maybe TRBD2 (5 bases). V was shortened by 2 bases and J by 0 bases, with 12 bases between the two germline ends. The CDR3 is made up of 16 amino acids. Germline assignment: CDR1 MNHNS and CDR2 SASEGT.

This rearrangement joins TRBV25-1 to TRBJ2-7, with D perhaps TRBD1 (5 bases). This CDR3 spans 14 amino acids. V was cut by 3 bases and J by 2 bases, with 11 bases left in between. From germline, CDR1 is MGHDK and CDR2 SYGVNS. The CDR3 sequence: CASSEGRAPYEQYF. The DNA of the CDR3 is TGTGCCAGCAGTGAGGGCAGGGCTCCCTACGAGCAGTACTTC.

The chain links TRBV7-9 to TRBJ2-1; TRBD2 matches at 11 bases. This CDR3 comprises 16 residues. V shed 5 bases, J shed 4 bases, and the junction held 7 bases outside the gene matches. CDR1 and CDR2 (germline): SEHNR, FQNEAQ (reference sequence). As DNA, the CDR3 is TGTGCCAGCAGCCTCCGACTAGCGGGGAAATACAATGAGCAGTTCTTC. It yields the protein CASSLRLAGKYNEQFF.

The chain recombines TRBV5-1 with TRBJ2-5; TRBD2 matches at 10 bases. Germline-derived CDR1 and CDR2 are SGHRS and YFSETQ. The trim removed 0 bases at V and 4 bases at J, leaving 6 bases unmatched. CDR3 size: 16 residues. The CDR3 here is CASSLGLAGEGETQYF. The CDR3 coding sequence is TGCGCCAGCAGCTTGGGGCTAGCGGGAGAGGGAGAGACCCAGTACTTC. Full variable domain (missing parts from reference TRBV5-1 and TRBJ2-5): KAGVTQTPRYLIKTRGQQVTLSCSPISGHRSVSWYQQTPGQGLQFLFEYFSETQRNKGNFPGRFSGRQFSNSRSEMNVSTLELGDSALYLCASSLGLAGEGETQYFGPGTRLLVL.

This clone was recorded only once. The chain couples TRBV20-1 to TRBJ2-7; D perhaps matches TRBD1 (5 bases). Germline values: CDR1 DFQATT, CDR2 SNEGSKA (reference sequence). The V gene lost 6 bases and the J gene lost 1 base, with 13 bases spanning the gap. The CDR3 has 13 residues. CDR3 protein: CSASKDRSYEQYF. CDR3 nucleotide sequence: TGCAGTGCGAGTAAAGACAGATCCTACGAGCAGTACTTC.

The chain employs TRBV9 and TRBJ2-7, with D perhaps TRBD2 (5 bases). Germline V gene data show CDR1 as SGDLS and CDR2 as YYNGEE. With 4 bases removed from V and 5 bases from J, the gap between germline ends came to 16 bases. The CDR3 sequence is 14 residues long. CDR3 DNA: TGTGCCAGCAGCCCCTCGGGAAGGATGCACGAGCAGTACTTC. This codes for CASSPSGRMHEQYF.

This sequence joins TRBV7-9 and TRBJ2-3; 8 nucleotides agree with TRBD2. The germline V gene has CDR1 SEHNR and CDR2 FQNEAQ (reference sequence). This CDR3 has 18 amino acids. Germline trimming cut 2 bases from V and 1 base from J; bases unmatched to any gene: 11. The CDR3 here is CASSLLAGTLPRTDTQYF. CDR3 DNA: TGTGCCAGCAGCTTATTAGCGGGAACCCTCCCGCGCACAGATACGCAGTATTTT.

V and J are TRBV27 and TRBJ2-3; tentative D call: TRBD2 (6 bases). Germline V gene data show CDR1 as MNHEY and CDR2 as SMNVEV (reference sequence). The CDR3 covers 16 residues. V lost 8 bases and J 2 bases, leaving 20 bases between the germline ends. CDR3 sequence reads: CASGRLPGLPTDTQYF. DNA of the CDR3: TGTGCCAGCGGCCGGCTCCCGGGACTTCCCACAGATACGCAGTATTTT.

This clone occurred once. The CDR3 spells CASSDRGGEGYTF. In DNA, the CDR3 is TGTGCCAGCAGCGACAGGGGGGGAGAGGGCTACACCTTC. The chain couples TRBV2 to TRBJ1-2; 9 bases map to TRBD1. Germline trimming cut 6 bases from V and 8 bases from J; bases unmatched to any gene: 7. This CDR3 spans 13 amino acids. Germline V CDR1 and CDR2: SNHLY, FYNNEI.

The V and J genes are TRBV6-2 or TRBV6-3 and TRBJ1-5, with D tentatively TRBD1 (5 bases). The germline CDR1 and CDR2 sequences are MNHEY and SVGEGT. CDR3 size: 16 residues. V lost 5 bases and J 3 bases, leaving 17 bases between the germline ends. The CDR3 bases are TGTGCCAGCAGTGCAGAGGGAGGGGCCGACAATCAGCCCCAGCATTTT. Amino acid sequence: CASSAEGGADNQPQHF.

CDR3 sequence reads: CASRGGGALDEQFF. CDR3 coding DNA: TGCGCCAGCAGAGGCGGGGGGGCTTTGGATGAGCAGTTCTTC. The J gene is TRBJ2-1, the V gene TRBV10-1; 9 nucleotides match TRBD2. This CDR3 has 14 amino acids. Per the germline V gene, CDR1 is WNHNN and CDR2 is SYGVQD (reference sequence). The J segment lost 8 bases and the V segment lost 6 bases, leaving 8 bases of the junction unmatched.

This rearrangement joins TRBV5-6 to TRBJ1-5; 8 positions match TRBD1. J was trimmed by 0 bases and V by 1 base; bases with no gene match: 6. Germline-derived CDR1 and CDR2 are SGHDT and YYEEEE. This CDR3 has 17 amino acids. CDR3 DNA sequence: TGTGCCAGCAGCTTGCGGGCAACAGGGGGTAGCAATCAGCCCCAGCATTTT. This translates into CASSLRATGGSNQPQHF.

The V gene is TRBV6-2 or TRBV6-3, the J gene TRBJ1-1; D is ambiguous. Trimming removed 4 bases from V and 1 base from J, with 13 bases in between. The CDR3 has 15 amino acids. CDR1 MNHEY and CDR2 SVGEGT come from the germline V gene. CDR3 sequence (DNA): TGTGCCAGCAGTTTACTGAGAGAGGGGAACACTGAAGCTTTCTTT. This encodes CASSLLREGNTEAFF.

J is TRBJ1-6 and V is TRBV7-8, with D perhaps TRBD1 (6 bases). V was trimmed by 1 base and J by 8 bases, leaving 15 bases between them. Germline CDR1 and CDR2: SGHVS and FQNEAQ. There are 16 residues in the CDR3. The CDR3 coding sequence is TGTGCCAGCAGCTTAGGGACAGTCCGGATCGATTCACCCCTCCACTTT. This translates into CASSLGTVRIDSPLHF.

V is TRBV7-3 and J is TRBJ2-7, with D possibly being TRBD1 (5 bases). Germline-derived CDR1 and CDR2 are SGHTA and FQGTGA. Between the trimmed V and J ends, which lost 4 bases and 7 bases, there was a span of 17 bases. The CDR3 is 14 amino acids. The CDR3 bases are TGTGCCAGCAGCTCCTCCGGTGGGGCTTTAGAGCAGTACTTC. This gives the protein CASSSSGGALEQYF.

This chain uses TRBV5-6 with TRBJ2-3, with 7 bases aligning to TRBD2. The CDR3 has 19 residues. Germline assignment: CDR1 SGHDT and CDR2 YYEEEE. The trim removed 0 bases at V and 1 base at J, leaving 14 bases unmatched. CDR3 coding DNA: TGTGCCAGCAGCTTGGGGCCCAGCCGGGGGGTTGTAGGCACAGATACGCAGTATTTT. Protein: CASSLGPSRGVVGTDTQYF.

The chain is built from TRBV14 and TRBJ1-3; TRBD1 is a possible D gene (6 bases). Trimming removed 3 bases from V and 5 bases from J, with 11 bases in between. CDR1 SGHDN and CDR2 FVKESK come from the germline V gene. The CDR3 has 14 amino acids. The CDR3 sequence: CASSQNRDRNTIYF. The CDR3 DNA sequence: TGTGCCAGCAGCCAGAACAGGGATCGAAACACCATATATTTT. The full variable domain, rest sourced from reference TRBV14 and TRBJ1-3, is EAGVTQFPSHSVIEKGQTVTLRCDPISGHDNLYWYRRVMGKEIKFLLHFVKESKQDESGMPNNRFLAERTGGTYSTLKVQPAELEDSGVYFCASSQNRDRNTIYFGEGSWLTVV.

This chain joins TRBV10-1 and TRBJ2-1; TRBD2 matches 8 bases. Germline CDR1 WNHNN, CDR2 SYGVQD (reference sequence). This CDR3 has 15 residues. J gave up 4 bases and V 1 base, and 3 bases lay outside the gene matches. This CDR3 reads CASSEWSGGYNEQFF. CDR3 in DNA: TGCGCCAGCAGTGAGTGGAGCGGGGGTTACAATGAGCAGTTCTTC.

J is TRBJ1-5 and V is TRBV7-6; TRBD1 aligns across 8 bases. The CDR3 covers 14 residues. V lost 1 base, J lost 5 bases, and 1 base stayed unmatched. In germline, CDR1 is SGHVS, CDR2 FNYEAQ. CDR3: CASSLGTGHQPQHF. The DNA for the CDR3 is TGTGCCAGCAGCTTAGGGACAGGGCATCAGCCCCAGCATTTT.

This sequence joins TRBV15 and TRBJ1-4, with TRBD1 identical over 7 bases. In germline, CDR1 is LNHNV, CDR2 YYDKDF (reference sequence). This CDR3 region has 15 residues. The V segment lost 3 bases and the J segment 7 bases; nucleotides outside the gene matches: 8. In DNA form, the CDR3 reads TGTGCCACCAGCAGGGGCGAGGGGGCGCGTGAAAAACTGTTTTTT. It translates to CATSRGEGAREKLFF.

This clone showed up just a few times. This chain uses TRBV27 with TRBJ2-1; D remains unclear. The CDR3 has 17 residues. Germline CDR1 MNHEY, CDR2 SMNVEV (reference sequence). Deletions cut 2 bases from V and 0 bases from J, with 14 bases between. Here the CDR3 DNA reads TGTGCCAGCAGTTTAAAACCGTCGGTGATCTCCTACAATGAGCAGTTCTTC. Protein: CASSLKPSVISYNEQFF.